This T cell receptor beta chain is drawn from a study of blood T cell repertoires in COVID-19. The wider study: Samples came from the United States, Italy and Spain, spanning acute and convalescent COVID-19. From T cells, B-cell-depleted T cells, or PBMCs came the material, which was cDNA or gDNA.

The V and J ends lost 0 bases and 4 bases respectively, with 18 bases between them. The CDR3 runs 17 residues. Germline assignment: CDR1 LNHDA and CDR2 SQIVND (reference sequence). This clone was counted a few times. As handled by the study authors: Amplified reference gene primers provided the basis for estimating nucleated cell counts. TCRdb keeps only in-frame clones here, not all; method: immunoSEQ multiplex PCR. Clone size and the V and J calls come from that table; the DNA yielded D and trimming. The data hold 250,000 to 350,000 clones, with approximately 86% observed a single time. V and J are TRBV19 and TRBJ1-2, with D possibly TRBD1 on 5 matching bases. The sample consisted of peripheral blood. The receptor comes from a man younger than 30 with active or convalescent COVID-19. The DNA of the CDR3 is TGTGCCAGTAGTATAGATCATGTTAAGGGGCTGAGCTATGGCTACACCTTC. This codes for CASSIDHVKGLSYGYTF.